Only a few counts were recorded for the clone carrying this TCR beta chain. The antigen is undetermined. RNA transcripts yielded amplified TCR beta CDR3 regions. Carried out on the TCR CDR3, a first-round RT-PCR used the HTBI primer set. TCRdb reprocessed the multiplex PCR reads via MiXCR and lists one record per CDR3 protein. The sample includes 350,000 to 450,000 distinct CDR3 sequences, 11% to 15% of them seen just once. The CDR3 sequence is 11 residues long. The germline V and J ends were trimmed by 4 bases and 8 bases, with 5 bases remaining between them. This sample is part of a study of T cells in Graves' hyperthyroidism and ophthalmopathy. Findings of the study overall: A model using 13 V-J features told ophthalmopathy apart from stable hyperthyroidism.

Researchers barred patients who had uncontrolled infection, other autoimmune disease, pregnancy or lactation. This TCR was sampled from a man over 45 with Graves' ophthalmopathy. V gene TRBV12-3 or TRBV12-4 combines with J gene TRBJ2-2; D is undetermined. The sample was blood. The CDR3 loop is CASSWRGELFF. Written as DNA, the CDR3 is TGTGCCAGCAGTTGGAGAGGGGAGCTGTTTTTT.